Following are 14 T cell receptor beta chains from one sample sequenced in a study of T cells in Graves' hyperthyroidism and ophthalmopathy. RNA transcripts provided the source from which TCR beta CDR3 regions were amplified. With the HTBI primer set, the TCR CDR3 went through a first round of RT-PCR. TCRdb fed the multiplex PCR reads into MiXCR, producing one record per CDR3 protein. Of under 600,000 distinct CDR3 sequences in the sample, about a sixth are singletons; the top ten hold more than 3%. The sample comprised blood. These TCRs come from a woman aged 40 to 49 with Graves' ophthalmopathy.

The chain carries TRBV30 and TRBJ2-5, with TRBD1 identical over 7 bases. The germline CDR1 and CDR2 sequences are GTSNPN and SVGIG (reference sequence). The V segment lost 1 base and the J segment 5 bases; nucleotides outside the gene matches: 7. The CDR3 covers 14 residues. CDR3 region: CAWSALDRSETQYF. CDR3 coding DNA: TGTGCCTGGAGTGCCTTGGACAGGTCGGAGACCCAGTACTTC. Supplemented by reference TRBV30 and TRBJ2-5, the full variable domain reads SQTIHQWPATLVQPVGSPLSLECTVEGTSNPNLYWYRQAAGRGLQLLFYSVGIGQISSEVPQNLSASRPQDRQFILSSKKLLLSDSGFYLCAWSALDRSETQYFGPGTRLLVL.

This clonotype was recorded a few times. The J gene is TRBJ2-1, the V gene TRBV30; 10 bases are shared with TRBD2. There are 16 residues in the CDR3. V was clipped by 1 base and J by 8 bases; unmatched bases: 11. Germline-derived CDR1 and CDR2 are GTSNPN and SVGIG (reference sequence). The CDR3 spells CAWSAKAGGRIYEQFF. Here the CDR3 DNA reads TGTGCCTGGAGTGCTAAAGCGGGAGGGCGCATATATGAGCAGTTCTTC.

The rearrangement uses TRBV7-8 and TRBJ1-1; D gene ambiguous. CDR1 and CDR2 from the germline V gene are SGHVS and FQNEAQ. This CDR3 comprises 15 residues. The V and J ends lost 3 bases and 0 bases respectively, with 11 bases between them. The CDR3 DNA sequence: TGTGCCAGCAGCTTGTTGTCAAATGTGAACACTGAAGCTTTCTTT. Its translation is CASSLLSNVNTEAFF.

This clonotype was counted ten times or more. The V gene is TRBV2, the J gene TRBJ1-4, with D perhaps matching TRBD1 (6 bases). Between the trimmed V and J ends, which lost 9 bases and 2 bases, there was a span of 10 bases. The CDR3 runs 13 residues. Germline V gene lookup returns CDR1 SNHLY and CDR2 FYNNEI. The CDR3 spells CASTGFTNEKLFF. The CDR3 DNA reads TGTGCCAGTACAGGGTTCACTAATGAAAAACTGTTTTTT.

The rearrangement uses TRBV20-1 and TRBJ2-7; unclear D gene. CDR1 and CDR2 from the germline V gene are DFQATT and SNEGSKA (reference sequence). The germline V and J ends were trimmed by 4 bases and 5 bases, with 6 bases remaining between them. CDR3 length equals 10 residues. CDR3 sequence: CSATHNEQYF. CDR3 nucleotides: TGCAGTGCTACTCACAACGAGCAGTACTTC.

The J gene is TRBJ2-3, the V gene TRBV20-1; TRBD2 agrees at 10 bases. From germline, CDR1 is DFQATT and CDR2 SNEGSKA (reference sequence). The V segment lost 1 base and the J segment 0 bases; nucleotides outside the gene matches: 10. This CDR3 comprises 18 residues. CDR3 in DNA: TGCAGTGCTAGAGGCCAGAGCGGGAGGGGATTTAGCACAGATACGCAGTATTTT. It is translated as CSARGQSGRGFSTDTQYF.

This clonotype was seen repeatedly, ten times or more. This chain uses TRBV28 with TRBJ1-2; D is undetermined. Germline lookup yields CDR1 MDHEN and CDR2 SYDVKM. CDR3 length: 12 amino acids. Trimming took 4 bases from V and 2 from J, leaving 5 bases between them. This CDR3 reads CASSSDNYGYTF. The CDR3 nucleotides are TGTGCCAGCAGTTCTGACAACTATGGCTACACCTTC.

In its sample, this clonotype was seen a few times. The rearrangement joins TRBV20-1 to TRBJ2-5; TRBD2 aligns across 8 bases. Germline CDR1 reads DFQATT; CDR2 reads SNEGSKA (reference sequence). This CDR3 has 15 amino acids. Germline trimming cut 2 bases from V and 1 base from J; bases unmatched to any gene: 6. CDR3 in DNA: TGCAGTGCTAGAAATAGCGGGGACTTCCAAGAGACCCAGTACTTC. Translation: CSARNSGDFQETQYF.

The J gene is TRBJ1-2, the V gene TRBV15; maybe TRBD1 (6 bases). CDR1 and CDR2 from the germline V gene are LNHNV and YYDKDF (reference sequence). Trimming cost V 5 bases and J 4 bases, with 14 bases left between them. CDR3 length: 14 amino acids. CDR3 amino acids: CATSRMETGYGYTF. In DNA form, the CDR3 reads TGTGCCACCAGCCGAATGGAGACAGGCTATGGCTACACCTTC. The whole variable domain, remainder taken from reference TRBV15 and TRBJ1-2, is DAMVIQNPRYQVTQFGKPVTLSCSQTLNHNVMYWYQQKSSQAPKLLFHYYDKDFNNEADTPDNFQSRRPNTSFCFLDIRSPGLGDTAMYLCATSRMETGYGYTFGSGTRLTVV.

The rearrangement links TRBV9 to TRBJ2-1; possibly TRBD1 for D (6 bases). In germline, CDR1 is SGDLS, CDR2 YYNGEE. V lost 0 bases and J lost 4, with 14 bases in between. The CDR3 has 16 residues. CDR3 bases: TGTGCCAGCAGCGTAGGTCAGGGGCTGGGTTACAATGAGCAGTTCTTC. Translation gives CASSVGQGLGYNEQFF. Looking up the rest from reference TRBV9 and TRBJ2-1 gives the full variable domain: DSGVTQTPKHLITATGQRVTLRCSPRSGDLSVYWYQQSLDQGLQFLIQYYNGEERAKGNILERFSAQQFPDLHSELNLSSLELGDSALYFCASSVGQGLGYNEQFFGPGTRLTVL.

This clonotype has at least ten counts. The genes are TRBV20-1 and TRBJ2-4, with TRBD2 identical over 7 bases. The germline CDR1 and CDR2 sequences are DFQATT and SNEGSKA (reference sequence). V lost 6 bases to trimming and J lost 2 bases; unmatched junction nucleotides: 4. The CDR3 is made up of 13 amino acids. The CDR3 here is CSAGGSTKNIQYF. DNA for the CDR3: TGCAGTGCAGGCGGGAGCACCAAAAACATTCAGTACTTC.

This clonotype appeared many times. This chain joins TRBV30 and TRBJ2-3, with no clear D. V was shortened by 3 bases and J by 1 base, with 14 bases between the two germline ends. The CDR3 is made up of 15 amino acids. The V gene's germline CDR1 is GTSNPN and CDR2 SVGIG (reference sequence). The CDR3 nucleotides read TGTGCCTGGAGAGGGAATCGTTTCGGCACAGATACGCAGTATTTT. Residues: CAWRGNRFGTDTQYF.

This clonotype came up many times. The chain employs TRBV12-3 or TRBV12-4 and TRBJ2-1, with D perhaps matching TRBD1 (5 bases). V lost 6 bases to trimming and J lost 7 bases, with 16 bases between them. The CDR3 sequence is 14 residues long. The CDR3 DNA sequence: TGTGCCAGCAGCCTCAACCCAGGGTGGAATGAGCAGTTCTTC. It translates to CASSLNPGWNEQFF.

A few counts support this clonotype. The chain carries TRBV12-3 or TRBV12-4 and TRBJ1-5, with D tentatively TRBD1 (6 bases). The CDR3 loop spans 13 amino acids. V lost 6 bases to trimming and J lost 5 bases, with 11 bases between them. The CDR3 here is CASRRGSDQPQHF. CDR3 DNA sequence: TGTGCCAGCAGGAGGGGGTCCGATCAGCCCCAGCATTTT.